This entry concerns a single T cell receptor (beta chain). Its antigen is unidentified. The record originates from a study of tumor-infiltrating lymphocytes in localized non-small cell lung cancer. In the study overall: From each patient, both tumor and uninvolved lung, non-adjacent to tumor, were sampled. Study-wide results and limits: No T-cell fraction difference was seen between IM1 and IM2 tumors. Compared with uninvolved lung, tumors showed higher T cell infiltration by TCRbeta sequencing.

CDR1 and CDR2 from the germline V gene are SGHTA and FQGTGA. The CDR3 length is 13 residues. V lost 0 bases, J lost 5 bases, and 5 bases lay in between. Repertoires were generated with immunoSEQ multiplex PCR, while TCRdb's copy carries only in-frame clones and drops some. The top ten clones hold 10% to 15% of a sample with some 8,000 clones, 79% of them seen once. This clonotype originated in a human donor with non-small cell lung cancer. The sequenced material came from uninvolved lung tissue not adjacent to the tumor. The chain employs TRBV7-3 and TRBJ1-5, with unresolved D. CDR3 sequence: CASSLTRDQPQHF. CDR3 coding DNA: TGTGCCAGCAGCTTAACTAGGGATCAGCCCCAGCATTTT.